Here is one T cell receptor (beta chain) with its context. Its target is unknown. Using immunoSEQ multiplex PCR, the repertoire was profiled, and TCRdb retains in-frame clones only, with some absent. The sample holds some 2 million clones, approximately 94% seen once. The source of the sample is a study of shared clonotypes between healthy human individuals. Study-wide results and limits: On the whole, naive subsets had larger estimated richness than memory subsets had. When naive CD4 clonotypes were compared across several donors, about 4.8% were shared.

CD45RO negativity and positive selection for CCR7 defined naive CD8 cells, a population that excluded terminally differentiated effector memory CD45RA+ cells. The CDR3 loop spans 13 amino acids. Germline CDR1 reads SGDLS; CDR2 reads YYNGEE. The V gene end was trimmed by 2 bases and the J gene end by 8 bases; junction bases not matched to a gene: 3. The sequence was collected from a man aged 18 to 35 in good health. The rearrangement links TRBV9 to TRBJ2-4, with 8 bases identical to TRBD1. The specimen sequenced was naive CD8+ T cells sorted from blood. The CDR3 nucleotides read TGTGCCAGCAGCGTGGGACAGGCGGACATTCAGTACTTC. Translated: CASSVGQADIQYF.